Presented here are 28 T cell receptor beta chains from one specimen sequenced in a study of immune heterogeneity within non-small cell lung tumors. Samples each supplied 450 to 700 ng of bulk tumor genomic DNA as template. Several biopsies per primary tumor were taken during surgery, spaced as far apart as possible. Patients underwent curative surgery for non-small cell lung cancer (untreated and newly diagnosed). It was with 32 V and 13 J primers that multiplex PCR amplified TCR beta CDR3. TCRdb recomputed calls from the multiplex PCR reads with MiXCR, one row per CDR3 protein. The table includes roughly 13,000 distinct CDR3 sequences, 23% detected once. Specimen: lung tumor tissue. Receptors originate from a man in his forties or fifties with non-small cell lung cancer.

Relative to its sample, this clonotype is medium-sized. V usage is TRBV12-3 or TRBV12-4 and J usage is TRBJ2-1; no clear D. The CDR3 loop spans 12 amino acids. Trimming shortened V by 1 base and J by 9 bases, and 7 bases separated the two germline ends. CDR3 sequence (DNA): TGTGCCAGCAGTTTAGACGGTACTGAGCAGTTCTTC. Amino acid sequence: CASSLDGTEQFF.

This clonotype is judged medium-sized. V gene TRBV28 combines with J gene TRBJ1-2; TRBD1 agrees at 10 bases. CDR1 and CDR2 (germline): MDHEN, SYDVKM. This CDR3 has 15 amino acids. V lost 2 bases and J lost 6; bases outside the gene matches: 6. CDR3 sequence: CASSLPDRGLNGYTF. CDR3 in DNA: TGTGCCAGCAGTTTACCCGACAGGGGGCTCAATGGCTACACCTTC.

This clonotype has only a few counts. A much larger clone differs from this one at a single base, so this may be a read error. The rearrangement joins TRBV14 to TRBJ2-7, with 11 positions matching TRBD1. Germline assignment: CDR1 SGHDN and CDR2 FVKESK. V lost 0 bases and J lost 2; bases outside the gene matches: 0. This CDR3 is 15 amino acids long. CDR3 nucleotide sequence: TGTGCCAGCAGCCAAGAGGGACAGGGGGCCTACGAGCAGTACTTC. Amino acids: CASSQEGQGAYEQYF.

This clonotype was detected only once. It may be a read error: a sequence one base away is much more abundant. V gene TRBV24-1 combines with J gene TRBJ2-3; D not resolved. Germline CDR1 is KGHDR and CDR2 is SFDVKD. V lost 1 base to trimming and J lost 7 bases, with 5 bases between them. This CDR3 contains 12 residues. The DNA for the CDR3 is TGTGCCACCAGTGATTTATCGTATACGCAGTATTTT. Translation: CATSDLSYTQYF.

This clonotype showed up many times. The chain uses TRBV5-6 and TRBJ2-7; the D gene is possibly TRBD2 (6 bases). The germline gives CDR1 SGHDT, CDR2 YYEEEE. The length of the CDR3 is 14 residues. V was trimmed by 5 bases and J by 1 base, leaving 13 bases between them. The CDR3 region is CASRTGTWSYEQYF. CDR3 coding DNA: TGTGCCAGCAGGACCGGGACTTGGTCCTACGAGCAGTACTTC.

This clonotype was seen repeatedly, ten times or more. The gene calls are TRBV12-3 or TRBV12-4 and TRBJ1-2; 7 positions agree with TRBD1. The CDR3 sequence is 13 residues long. V trimming: 8 bases; J trimming: 4 bases; junction bases outside the gene matches: 7. CDR3 region: CASRRGQGYGYTF. The CDR3 DNA sequence: TGTGCCAGCCGTAGGGGGCAGGGCTATGGCTACACCTTC.

This clonotype is termed medium-sized. The chain links TRBV13 to TRBJ2-7; tentatively, D is TRBD1 (5 bases). Germline values: CDR1 PRHDT, CDR2 FYEKMQ (reference sequence). Trimming took 4 bases from V and 0 from J, leaving 16 bases between them. The CDR3 extends over 16 amino acids. CDR3 DNA: TGTGCCAGCAGCTCCCCTCAGGGTACAAGCTCCTACGAGCAGTACTTC. Its protein is CASSSPQGTSSYEQYF.

This clonotype has ten or more counts. V is TRBV14 and J is TRBJ1-4; no definite D call. The CDR3 contains 15 residues. With 4 bases removed from V and 8 bases from J, the gap between germline ends came to 17 bases. Germline lookup yields CDR1 SGHDN and CDR2 FVKESK. In nucleotides, the CDR3 is TGTGCCAGCAGCCCAACGACGGGATGGAACGAAAAACTGTTTTTT. Translated: CASSPTTGWNEKLFF.

This clonotype came up many times. The gene calls are TRBV7-9 and TRBJ2-1, with 10 bases identical to TRBD2. Germline V gives CDR1 SEHNR, CDR2 FQNEAQ (reference sequence). V lost 4 bases, J lost 4 bases, and 10 bases stayed unmatched. CDR3 size: 17 residues. The CDR3 sequence is CASSSTTGLAEYNEQFF. For the CDR3, the DNA is TGTGCCAGCAGCTCTACGACAGGACTAGCGGAATACAATGAGCAGTTCTTC.

This clonotype qualifies as medium-sized. J is TRBJ2-2 and V is TRBV10-3; TRBD2 is a possible D gene (6 bases). The V end was cut by 2 bases, the J end by 8 bases, with 15 bases between. Germline V gene lookup returns CDR1 ENHRY and CDR2 SYGVKD. The length of the CDR3 is 15 residues. The CDR3 DNA sequence: TGTGCCATCAGTGAGGCTGGGACTTCAGGGGGGGAGCTGTTTTTT. This gives the protein CAISEAGTSGGELFF.

This clonotype was seen a handful of times. The germline gene is not matched at one end of the junction; a read error may be the cause. This chain connects TRBV5-5 to TRBJ2-5, with D hard to call. This CDR3 spans 16 amino acids. The V gene's germline CDR1 is SGHKS and CDR2 YYEKEE (reference sequence). CDR3 sequence reads: CASILTGLRSGETQYF. DNA for the CDR3: TGTGCCAGCATCTTGACCGGGCTGAGATCTGGGGAGACCCAGTACTTC.

This clonotype was observed at least ten times. The DNA of the CDR3 is TGTGCCAGCAGCTTAAAGGGTCGAACAGGGAGAATGAACACTGAAGCTTTCTTT. It yields the protein CASSLKGRTGRMNTEAFF. The V gene is TRBV6-1, the J gene TRBJ1-1; perhaps TRBD1 as D (6 bases). Between the trimmed V and J ends, which lost 6 bases and 0 bases, there was a span of 23 bases. Per germline, CDR1 MNHNS and CDR2 SASEGT. The CDR3 has 18 residues.

As concerns this clonotype: A much more abundant neighbour one base away suggests this may be a read error. This CDR3 fails to terminate in the conserved phenylalanine or tryptophan, so it likely reflects a read error. The V call is TRBV4-1, the J call TRBJ2-7; D is unclear. The germline V gene encodes CDR1 MGHRA and CDR2 YSYEKL. Between the trimmed V and J ends, which lost 4 bases and 4 bases, there was a span of 11 bases. The CDR3 is 13 residues long. The CDR3 sequence: CASSLRRGYEQYS. CDR3 coding DNA: TGCGCCAGCAGCCTTAGACGTGGATACGAGCAGTACTCC.

The chain couples TRBV11-2 to TRBJ2-3; D is possibly TRBD1 (5 bases). CDR3 size: 15 residues. Germline V gene sequence: CDR1 SGHAT, CDR2 FQNNGV. V lost 2 bases and J lost 2, with 11 bases in between. The CDR3 loop reads CASSLRLQVTDTQYF. The CDR3 DNA reads TGTGCCAGCAGCTTAAGATTACAGGTCACAGATACGCAGTATTTT. Drawing the rest from reference TRBV11-2 and TRBJ2-3, the complete variable domain is EAGVAQSPRYKIIEKRQSVAFWCNPISGHATLYWYQQILGQGPKLLIQFQNNGVVDDSQLPKDRFSAERLKGVDSTLKIQPAKLEDSAVYLCASSLRLQVTDTQYFGPGTRLTVL.

The gene calls are TRBV12-3 or TRBV12-4 and TRBJ2-1, with D perhaps TRBD1 (6 bases). There are 16 residues in the CDR3. V was trimmed by 1 base and J by 4 bases, leaving 14 bases between them. The CDR3 here is CASSLEVTGPYNEQFF. In nucleotides, the CDR3 is TGTGCCAGCAGTTTAGAGGTGACAGGCCCATACAATGAGCAGTTCTTC.

The V gene is TRBV20-1, the J gene TRBJ2-5; weak D call: TRBD2 (6 bases). The CDR3 is made up of 16 amino acids. Trimming removed 6 bases at V and 1 base at J, with 21 bases between. CDR1 and CDR2 (germline): DFQATT, SNEGSKA (reference sequence). The CDR3 DNA follows: TGCAGTGCCCTTTCGGCCCTAGCGCAACCCCAAGAGACCCAGTACTTC. It specifies CSALSALAQPQETQYF.

This clonotype was seen many times. This chain links TRBV6-1 with TRBJ2-5, with TRBD2 matching over 9 bases. This CDR3 contains 17 residues. Germline values: CDR1 MNHNS, CDR2 SASEGT. Germline trimming cut 6 bases from V and 4 bases from J; bases unmatched to any gene: 15. As DNA, the CDR3 is TGTGCCAGCAGAAATAGCCCTGTTGCGGGGGGGCGAGAGACCCAGTACTTC. It codes for CASRNSPVAGGRETQYF.

This clonotype was picked up many times. V gene TRBV11-2 combines with J gene TRBJ1-1; unclear D gene. Trimming removed 2 bases at V and 0 bases at J, with 7 bases between. The CDR3 is 14 residues long. The germline CDR1 and CDR2 sequences are SGHAT and FQNNGV. The CDR3 region is CASSLFGVNTEAFF. In DNA form, the CDR3 reads TGTGCCAGCAGCTTATTTGGGGTGAACACTGAAGCTTTCTTT. Together with reference TRBV11-2 and TRBJ1-1, the CDR3 gives the full variable domain: EAGVAQSPRYKIIEKRQSVAFWCNPISGHATLYWYQQILGQGPKLLIQFQNNGVVDDSQLPKDRFSAERLKGVDSTLKIQPAKLEDSAVYLCASSLFGVNTEAFFGQGTRLTVV.

As regards this clonotype: A single base separates this from a much larger clone, so it may be a read error. The chain carries TRBV20-1 and TRBJ1-2; D may be TRBD1 (6 bases). The CDR3 covers 14 residues. Germline loops: CDR1 DFQATT, CDR2 SNEGSKA (reference sequence). The CDR3 DNA reads as TGCAGTGCCCAAAAAACAGGGTCAGGTGCTGGCTACAACTTC. Translation gives CSAQKTGSGAGYNF.

J is TRBJ1-5 and V is TRBV20-1; D is perhaps TRBD1 (6 bases). The ends were cut back, 0 bases at V and 3 bases at J, with 15 bases in the middle. Germline V gene data show CDR1 as DFQATT and CDR2 as SNEGSKA (reference sequence). CDR3 length: 16 amino acids. In DNA form, the CDR3 reads TGCAGTGCTAGAGAATCGACAGGCCTTCTCAATCAGCCCCAGCATTTT. This sequence encodes CSARESTGLLNQPQHF.

This clonotype has ten or more counts. The V gene is TRBV10-3, the J gene TRBJ2-5, with D unclear. The CDR3 sequence is 12 residues long. V was cut by 3 bases and J by 5 bases, with 7 bases left in between. CDR1 and CDR2 (germline): ENHRY, SYGVKD. CDR3 sequence: CAISERSETQYF. The CDR3 DNA follows: TGTGCCATCAGTGAAAGGTCGGAGACCCAGTACTTC.

This clonotype showed up many times. V is TRBV7-9 and J is TRBJ1-6; D call uncertain. The CDR3 spans 14 residues. V gave up 2 bases and J gave up 9 bases, with 11 bases separating them. CDR1 SEHNR and CDR2 FQNEAQ come from the germline V gene (reference sequence). CDR3 coding DNA: TGTGCCAGCAGCTTAATAGGGTCCCCTTCACCCCTCCACTTT. It specifies CASSLIGSPSPLHF.

This clonotype was seen at least ten times. The J gene is TRBJ1-5, the V gene TRBV7-2, with 8 bases aligning to TRBD1. Trimming at V came to 1 base and at J to 7 bases, leaving 12 bases not matched to a gene. The germline gives CDR1 SGHTA, CDR2 FQGNSA. The CDR3 length is 17 residues. CDR3 coding DNA: TGTGCCAGCAGCTTAGGAATGGGGACAGGAGCAGAGCAGCCCCAGCATTTT. This gives the protein CASSLGMGTGAEQPQHF.

This clonotype was observed at least ten times. V gene TRBV28 combines with J gene TRBJ1-1; D not resolved. The CDR3 has 13 residues. Germline V gene sequence: CDR1 MDHEN, CDR2 SYDVKM. Trimming took off 4 bases at V and 0 bases at J, with 6 bases between the two ends. The CDR3 loop is CASSSQMNTEAFF. The CDR3 DNA is TGTGCCAGCAGTTCCCAAATGAACACTGAAGCTTTCTTT.

The chain joins TRBV11-2 to TRBJ1-3, with TRBD1 as a possible D gene (6 bases). V gave up 1 base and J gave up 1 base, with 11 bases separating them. The CDR3 length is 16 residues. Germline CDR1 is SGHAT and CDR2 is FQNNGV. CDR3 loop: CASSLGQGTSGNTIYF. The CDR3, as DNA: TGTGCCAGCAGCTTAGGTCAGGGGACATCTGGAAACACCATATATTTT.

A note on this clonotype: With a much larger clone just one base away, this may be a read error. The rearrangement links TRBV3-1 to TRBJ1-3; TRBD1 aligns across 7 bases. The CDR3 is 18 amino acids. Germline loops: CDR1 LGHDT, CDR2 YNNKEL (reference sequence). CDR3 in DNA: TGTGCCAGCATCCAACCGGGACAGCGAATTGGCTCTGGAAACACCATATATTTT. This gives the protein CASIQPGQRIGSGNTIYF.

This clonotype came up a few times. This rearrangement joins TRBV18 to TRBJ1-1; D unclear. Germline V gene lookup returns CDR1 KGHSH and CDR2 LQKENI. V lost 2 bases and J lost 4, with 8 bases in between. This CDR3 has 13 residues. The DNA of the CDR3 is TGTGCCAGCTCACCAACATGGGCCACTGAAGCTTTCTTT. Translating it yields CASSPTWATEAFF.

The chain uses TRBV19 and TRBJ2-3; 13 bases line up with TRBD2. CDR3 size: 14 residues. Germline CDR1 is LNHDA and CDR2 is SQIVND (reference sequence). V gave up 5 bases and J gave up 7 bases; unmatched junction bases: 3. DNA for the CDR3: TGTGCCAGTAGTGGACTAGCGGGAGCATATACGCAGTATTTT. The encoded protein is CASSGLAGAYTQYF.